This T cell receptor beta chain originates from a study of cytomegalovirus exposure and HLA in healthy donors. Study-level findings and limits: TCR beta chains numbering some 160 were designated cytomegalovirus-associated.

The CDR3 consists of 13 residues. V was trimmed by 5 bases and J by 3 bases, leaving 11 bases between them. In germline, CDR1 is SGHRS, CDR2 YFSETQ. With regard to this clone: Its antigen is undetermined.

The repertoire was sequenced with immunoSEQ multiplex PCR; TCRdb's copy has only in-frame clones and lacks some. The data show 200,000 or so clones, 88% seen once. Sequences were obtained from PBMCs. This TCR was sampled from a woman in her late teens or twenties in good health and CMV-seronegative. The V gene is TRBV5-1, the J gene TRBJ1-1; no definite D call. For the CDR3, the DNA is TGCGCCAGCAGTTCCGAGTTTCACACTGAAGCTTTCTTT. Protein sequence: CASSSEFHTEAFF. Full variable domain (missing parts from reference TRBV5-1 and TRBJ1-1): KAGVTQTPRYLIKTRGQQVTLSCSPISGHRSVSWYQQTPGQGLQFLFEYFSETQRNKGNFPGRFSGRQFSNSRSEMNVSTLELGDSALYLCASSSEFHTEAFFGQGTRLTVV.